These 16 T cell receptor beta chains share one sample of origin, sequenced in a study of shared clonotypes between healthy human individuals. Only in-frame clones appear in the TCRdb table, and some are missing; sequencing was by immunoSEQ multiplex PCR. The data show about 1.5 million clones, 95% to 99% seen once. The sample consisted of naive CD4+ T cells sorted from blood. Subset: CD45RA+ positively selected. The receptor source for this set is a young man in good health.

The chain combines TRBV5-5 with TRBJ1-1; possibly TRBD1 for D (6 bases). From germline, CDR1 is SGHKS and CDR2 YYEKEE (reference sequence). This CDR3 region has 19 residues. V was cut by 0 bases and J by 0 bases, with 21 bases left in between. The chain's CDR3 is CASSLGSLVVRTVNTEAFF. CDR3 in DNA: TGTGCCAGCAGCTTGGGCTCTCTAGTCGTCAGGACAGTGAACACTGAAGCTTTCTTT.

This chain's CDR3 is CAISVSGNYGYTF. For the CDR3, the DNA is TGTGCCATCAGTGTGTCTGGGAACTATGGCTACACCTTC. The chain has TRBV10-3 and TRBJ1-2; D gene uncertain. The length of the CDR3 is 13 residues. Trimming removed 4 bases at V and 2 bases at J, with 8 bases between. The germline V gene encodes CDR1 ENHRY and CDR2 SYGVKD.

This chain joins TRBV7-9 and TRBJ2-2; 7 bases map to TRBD1. V shed 3 bases and J 3 bases; nucleotides not matched to a gene: 4. The CDR3 is made up of 15 amino acids. Per the germline V gene, CDR1 is SEHNR and CDR2 is FQNEAQ (reference sequence). This chain's CDR3 is CASSFPGGYTGELFF. DNA for the CDR3: TGTGCCAGCAGCTTTCCAGGGGGTTACACCGGGGAGCTGTTTTTT.

The count of this clone is one. The chain links TRBV7-6 to TRBJ2-7; 14 bases map to TRBD2. CDR3 size: 15 residues. CDR1 SGHVS and CDR2 FNYEAQ come from the germline V gene. V lost 5 bases to trimming and J lost 5 bases; unmatched junction nucleotides: 5. The chain's CDR3 is CASSPGLAGGHEQYF. CDR3 nucleotide sequence: TGTGCCAGCAGCCCAGGACTAGCGGGAGGTCACGAGCAGTACTTC.

This clone showed up just once. The same CDR3 can be traced to other DNA sequences in this sample. This rearrangement joins TRBV28 to TRBJ2-7; D is unresolved. The CDR3 spans 12 residues. V lost 4 bases and J 4 bases, leaving 8 bases between the germline ends. CDR1 is MDHEN, CDR2 SYDVKM, per germline. DNA for the CDR3: TGTGCCAGCAGTTCCTCACGATACGAGCAGTACTTC. Its translation: CASSSSRYEQYF.

The V call is TRBV27, the J call TRBJ2-3, with D perhaps matching TRBD2 (5 bases). Trimming cost V 0 bases and J 1 base, with 8 bases left between them. CDR1 and CDR2 from the germline V gene are MNHEY and SMNVEV (reference sequence). This CDR3 comprises 15 residues. In nucleotides, the CDR3 is TGTGCCAGCAGTTTATCACGAGCGGGCACAGATACGCAGTATTTT. Its protein is CASSLSRAGTDTQYF.

J is TRBJ2-1 and V is TRBV10-3; no definite D call. CDR1 is ENHRY, CDR2 SYGVKD, per germline. The germline V and J ends were trimmed by 2 bases and 2 bases, with 1 base remaining between them. CDR3 length equals 12 residues. CDR3 residues: CAISETYNEQFF. The CDR3 DNA reads TGTGCCATCAGTGAGACCTACAATGAGCAGTTCTTC.

V is TRBV10-3 and J is TRBJ2-7; D ambiguous. Trimming took 7 bases from V and 0 from J, leaving 10 bases between them. The CDR3 loop spans 13 amino acids. The germline gives CDR1 ENHRY, CDR2 SYGVKD. CDR3 coding DNA: TGTGCCATCACACGGATGGGCTCCTACGAGCAGTACTTC. It encodes CAITRMGSYEQYF.

V and J are TRBV5-8 and TRBJ2-2; no definite D call. V shed 3 bases and J shed 1 base, with 10 bases lying between them. In germline, CDR1 is SGHTS, CDR2 YDEGEE. The CDR3 spans 15 residues. CDR3 region: CASSSEPGNTGELFF. CDR3 DNA sequence: TGTGCCAGCAGCTCCGAGCCGGGGAACACCGGGGAGCTGTTTTTT.

V gene TRBV11-2 combines with J gene TRBJ1-2; D ambiguous. Trimming pared 0 bases from V and 4 bases from J, leaving 12 bases between. This CDR3 region has 15 residues. CDR1 is SGHAT, CDR2 FQNNGV, per germline. The CDR3 sequence: CASSLEGRRGYGYTF. DNA of the CDR3: TGTGCCAGCAGCTTAGAAGGCAGGCGGGGCTATGGCTACACCTTC.

This clone was seen a single time. One end of the junction is discordant with germline, which a read error may explain. The J gene is TRBJ2-2, the V gene TRBV7-7; D is possibly TRBD1 (6 bases). The CDR3 spans 14 residues. Germline CDR1 is SSHAT and CDR2 is FNYEAQ (reference sequence). The CDR3 region is CASSLGGNTGELFF. In nucleotides, the CDR3 is TGTGCTAGCAGCTTAGGGGGTAACACCGGGGAGCTGTTTTTT.

CDR3 DNA: TGTGCCAGCAGCCGCTTCCGCCTGGACAAGGCCAACGTCCTGACTTTC. It codes for CASSRFRLDKANVLTF. The chain combines TRBV7-8 with TRBJ2-6; a weak D match, TRBD1 (5 bases). The V end was cut by 5 bases, the J end by 6 bases, with 17 bases between. The CDR3 sequence is 16 residues long. Germline CDR1 SGHVS, CDR2 FQNEAQ.

The CDR3 is CAWEPLSGANVLTF. For the CDR3, the DNA is TGTGCCTGGGAGCCGCTCTCTGGGGCCAACGTCCTGACTTTC. J is TRBJ2-6 and V is TRBV30; no clear D gene. Germline CDR1 reads GTSNPN; CDR2 reads SVGIG (reference sequence). There are 14 residues in the CDR3. The V end was cut by 5 bases, the J end by 0 bases, with 8 bases between.

CDR3 bases: TGTGCCACTACTGGACTAGCGCGTGAGCAGTACTTC. Encoded protein: CATTGLAREQYF. This chain connects TRBV6-5 to TRBJ2-7, with 9 bases fitting TRBD2. Trimming cost V 10 bases and J 7 bases; bases outside gene matches: 8. The V gene's germline CDR1 is MNHEY and CDR2 SVGAGI. The CDR3 is made up of 12 amino acids.

This chain connects TRBV7-2 to TRBJ2-7; D possibly corresponds to TRBD1 (5 bases). Germline V lookup: CDR1 SGHTA, CDR2 FQGNSA. This CDR3 has 15 residues. The V gene lost 4 bases and the J gene lost 4 bases, with 17 bases spanning the gap. CDR3 bases: TGTGCCAGCAGCTGGCGTAGCTTAGGGGAATACGAGCAGTACTTC. This sequence encodes CASSWRSLGEYEQYF.

The CDR3 DNA sequence: TGTGCCAGCGAACGTGTCTGGCGGAGTTCGACTAGCACAGATACGCAGTATTTT. Translation gives CASERVWRSSTSTDTQYF. The chain couples TRBV2 to TRBJ2-3; D ambiguous. In germline, CDR1 is SNHLY, CDR2 FYNNEI. CDR3 length: 18 residues. V was clipped by 8 bases and J by 0 bases, with 24 bases between them.